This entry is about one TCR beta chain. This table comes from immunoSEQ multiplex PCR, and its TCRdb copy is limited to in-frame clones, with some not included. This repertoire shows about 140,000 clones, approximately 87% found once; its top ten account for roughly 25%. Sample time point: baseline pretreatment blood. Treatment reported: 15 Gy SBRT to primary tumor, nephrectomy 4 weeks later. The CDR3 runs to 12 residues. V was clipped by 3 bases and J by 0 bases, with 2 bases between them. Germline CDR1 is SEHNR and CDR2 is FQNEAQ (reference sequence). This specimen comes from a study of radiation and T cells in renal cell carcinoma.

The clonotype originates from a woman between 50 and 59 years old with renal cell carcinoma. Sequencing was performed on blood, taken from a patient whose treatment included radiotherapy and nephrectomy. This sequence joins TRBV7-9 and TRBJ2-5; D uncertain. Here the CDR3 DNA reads TGTGCCAGCAGCTTGAACCAAGAGACCCAGTACTTC. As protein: CASSLNQETQYF.